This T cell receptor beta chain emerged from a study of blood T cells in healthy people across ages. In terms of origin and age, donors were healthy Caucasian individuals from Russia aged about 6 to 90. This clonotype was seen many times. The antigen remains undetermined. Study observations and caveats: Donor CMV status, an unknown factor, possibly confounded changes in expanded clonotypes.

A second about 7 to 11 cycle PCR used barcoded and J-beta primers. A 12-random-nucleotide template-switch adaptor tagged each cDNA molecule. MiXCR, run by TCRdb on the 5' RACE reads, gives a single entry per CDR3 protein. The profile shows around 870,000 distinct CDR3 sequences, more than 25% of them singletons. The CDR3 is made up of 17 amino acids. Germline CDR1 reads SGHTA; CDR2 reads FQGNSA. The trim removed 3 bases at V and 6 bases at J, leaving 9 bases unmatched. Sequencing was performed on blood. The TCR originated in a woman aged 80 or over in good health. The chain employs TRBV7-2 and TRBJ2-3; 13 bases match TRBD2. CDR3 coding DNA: TGTGCCAGCAGCTTTTCAACTAGCGGGGGGGCCCCGGATACGCAGTATTTT. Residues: CASSFSTSGGAPDTQYF.